These T cell receptor beta chains were read from a single sample in a study of cytomegalovirus exposure and HLA in healthy donors. Sequenced by immunoSEQ multiplex PCR; TCRdb stores in-frame clones only, minus some. The sample table includes about 170,000 clones. Sequencing was done on a sample of PBMCs. The receptors here all came from a woman aged 55-70 years in good health and CMV-seronegative. Each CDR3 is given with its conserved first and last residue. A D gene is named only where the DNA matches it firmly.

16	TRBV5-1	-	TRBJ1-1	TGCGCCAGCAGCTTGGCTTACGGGGGTGTGAGGGGTGAAGCTTTCTTT	CASSLAYGGVRGEAFF
14	TRBV7-8	-	TRBJ2-7	TGTGCCAGCAGCTTTCGGGGGAGCTCCTACGAGCAGTACTTC	CASSFRGSSYEQYF
13	TRBV2	TRBD2	TRBJ2-1	TGTGCCAGCGCCCGGGAGGCGTACAATGAGCAGTTCTTC	CASAREAYNEQFF
14	TRBV5-5	TRBD1	TRBJ2-7	TGTGCCAGCAGCTCCCGGGACAGTAGCCTAGAGCAGTACTTC	CASSSRDSSLEQYF
18	TRBV13	-	TRBJ2-7	TGTGCCAGCGTATCAACCAGAGGGCGGCAGTTGGGGTCCTACGAGCAGTACTTC	CASVSTRGRQLGSYEQYF
15	TRBV23-1	-	TRBJ1-5	TGCGCCAGCGCCGGGTCATTCTATAGCAATCAGCCCCAGCATTTT	CASAGSFYSNQPQHF
15	TRBV5-1	TRBD1	TRBJ2-5	TGCGCCAGCGAAGGGACAGGGGGTTCCCAAGAGACCCAGTACTTC	CASEGTGGSQETQYF
15	TRBV5-1	TRBD2	TRBJ2-5	TGCGCCAGCAGCTTACTAGCGGGGAACGGAGAGACCCAGTACTTC	CASSLLAGNGETQYF
19	TRBV2	TRBD2	TRBJ2-1	TGTGCCAGCAGTGAATTTGGGGCAGGGTGGACTAGCGGGGGATATGAGCAGTTCTTC	CASSEFGAGWTSGGYEQFF
16	TRBV18	TRBD2	TRBJ2-7	TGTGCCAGCTCACCCTTAGCGGGGGGCCTATCGTACGAGCAGTACTTC	CASSPLAGGLSYEQYF
17	TRBV4-3	TRBD1	TRBJ1-6	TGCGCCAGCAGCCGTACTTCGTCCGGGACAGATTATTCGCCCCTCCACTTT	CASSRTSSGTDYSPLHF
12	TRBV6-5	-	TRBJ1-2	TGTGCCAGCTCGACAGCGGGCTATGGCTACACCTTC	CASSTAGYGYTF
16	TRBV27	-	TRBJ1-5	TGTGCCAGCAGTCCGGGCGGGGGGGCACTGCGTCAGCCCCAGCATTTT	CASSPGGGALRQPQHF
18	TRBV7-9	-	TRBJ2-6	TGTGCCAGCAGGCACTACCGACAGGAATACTCTGGGGCCAACGTCCTGACTTTC	CASRHYRQEYSGANVLTF
15	TRBV18	TRBD1	TRBJ1-2	TGTGCCAGCTCACTCAAGACAGGGGTAAACTATGGCTACACCTTC	CASSLKTGVNYGYTF
14	TRBV6-1	-	TRBJ1-4	TGTGCCAGCAGTGAATGGAGGTCTAATGAAAAACTGTTTTTT	CASSEWRSNEKLFF
15	TRBV10-2	-	TRBJ1-3	TGCGCCAGCAGTGATCGGTCGACAGTTGGAAACACCATATATTTT	CASSDRSTVGNTIYF